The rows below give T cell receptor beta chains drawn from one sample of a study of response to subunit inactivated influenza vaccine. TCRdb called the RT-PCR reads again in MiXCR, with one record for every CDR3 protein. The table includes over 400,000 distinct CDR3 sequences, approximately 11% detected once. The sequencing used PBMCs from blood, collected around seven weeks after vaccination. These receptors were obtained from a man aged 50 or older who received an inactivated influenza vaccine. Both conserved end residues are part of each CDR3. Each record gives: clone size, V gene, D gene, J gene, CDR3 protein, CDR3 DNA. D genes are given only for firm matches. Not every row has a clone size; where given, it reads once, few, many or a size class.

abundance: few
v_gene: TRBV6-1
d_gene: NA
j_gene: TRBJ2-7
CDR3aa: CASRTGTEGYEQYF
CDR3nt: TGTGCCAGCAGGACCGGGACCGAAGGCTACGAGCAGTACTTC

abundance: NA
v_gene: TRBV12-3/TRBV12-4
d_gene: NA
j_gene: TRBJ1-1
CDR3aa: CASSLGNNAEAFF
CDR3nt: TGTGCCAGCAGTTTGGGCAATAATGCTGAAGCTTTCTTT

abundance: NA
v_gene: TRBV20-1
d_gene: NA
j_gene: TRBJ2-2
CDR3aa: CSASREANTGELFF
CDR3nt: TGCAGTGCTAGTCGGGAAGCGAACACCGGGGAGCTGTTTTTT

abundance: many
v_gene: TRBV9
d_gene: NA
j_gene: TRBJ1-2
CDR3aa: CASSVREDTIYGYTF
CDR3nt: TGTGCCAGCAGCGTCCGGGAAGATACGATCTATGGCTACACCTTC

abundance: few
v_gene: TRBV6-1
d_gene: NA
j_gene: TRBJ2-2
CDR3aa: CASSKRGQANTGELFF
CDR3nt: TGTGCCAGCAGTAAAAGGGGCCAGGCCAACACCGGGGAGCTGTTTTTT

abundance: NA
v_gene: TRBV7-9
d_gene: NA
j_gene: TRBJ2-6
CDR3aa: CASRREKGSGANVLTF
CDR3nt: TGTGCCAGTCGGCGCGAAAAGGGCTCTGGGGCCAACGTCCTGACTTTC

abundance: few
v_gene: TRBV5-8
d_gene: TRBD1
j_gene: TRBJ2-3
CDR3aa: CASSSTGRYDTQYF
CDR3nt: TGTGCCAGCAGCTCGACAGGGAGATACGATACGCAGTATTTT

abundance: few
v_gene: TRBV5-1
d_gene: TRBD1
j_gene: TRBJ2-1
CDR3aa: CASSPGQSVPVTDQFF
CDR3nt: TGCGCCAGCAGCCCGGGACAGTCAGTCCCCGTGACGGATCAGTTCTTC

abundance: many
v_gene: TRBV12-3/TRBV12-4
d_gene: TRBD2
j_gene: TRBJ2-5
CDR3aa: CASRTTSGARAQYF
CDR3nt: TGTGCCAGCAGAACGACTAGCGGGGCCAGGGCCCAGTACTTC

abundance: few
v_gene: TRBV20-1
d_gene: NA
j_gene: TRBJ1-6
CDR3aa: CSARDATGLYNSPLHF
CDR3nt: TGCAGTGCTAGAGACGCCACGGGACTTTATAATTCACCCCTCCACTTT

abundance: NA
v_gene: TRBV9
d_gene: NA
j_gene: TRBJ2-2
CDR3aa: CGSSVRGLPTGELFF
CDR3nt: TGTGGCAGCAGCGTACGGGGGCTCCCTACCGGGGAGCTGTTTTTT

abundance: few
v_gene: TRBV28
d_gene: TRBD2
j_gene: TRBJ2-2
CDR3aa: CASSLFQRETGELFF
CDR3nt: TGTGCCAGCAGTTTATTCCAGCGGGAGACCGGGGAGCTGTTTTTT

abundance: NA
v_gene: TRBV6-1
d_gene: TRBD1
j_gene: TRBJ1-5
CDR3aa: CASSEQGAHQPQHF
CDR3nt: TGTGCCAGCAGTGAGCAGGGGGCGCATCAGCCCCAGCATTTT

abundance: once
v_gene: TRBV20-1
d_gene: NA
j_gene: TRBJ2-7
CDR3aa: CSAREPAGRYEQYF
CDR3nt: TGCAGTGCTAGAGAGCCGGCAGGGAGGTACGAGCAGTACTTC

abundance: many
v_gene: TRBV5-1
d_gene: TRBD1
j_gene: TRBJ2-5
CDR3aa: CASNPSRTGGAETQYF
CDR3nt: TGCGCCAGCAACCCCTCCAGGACAGGGGGTGCAGAGACCCAGTACTTC

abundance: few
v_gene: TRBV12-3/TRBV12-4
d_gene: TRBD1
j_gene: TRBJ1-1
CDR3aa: CASSLGGTVEAFF
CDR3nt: TGTGCCAGCAGTCTGGGTGGGACAGTTGAAGCTTTCTTT

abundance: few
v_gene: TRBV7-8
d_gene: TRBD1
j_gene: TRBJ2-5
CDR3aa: CASSLLGTGAQETQYF
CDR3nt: TGTGCCAGCAGCTTACTGGGGACAGGGGCACAAGAGACCCAGTACTTC

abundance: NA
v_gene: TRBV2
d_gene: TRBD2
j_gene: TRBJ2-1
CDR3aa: CASSQSAGGFDEQFF
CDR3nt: TGTGCCAGCAGCCAAAGCGCGGGAGGTTTCGATGAGCAGTTCTTC

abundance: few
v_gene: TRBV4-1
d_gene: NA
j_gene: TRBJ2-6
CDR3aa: CASSQDTVDYRLGLGGANVLTF
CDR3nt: TGCGCCAGCAGCCAAGACACGGTAGACTACCGTTTAGGGTTGGGCGGGGCCAACGTCCTGACTTTC

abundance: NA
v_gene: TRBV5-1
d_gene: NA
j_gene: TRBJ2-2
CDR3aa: CASSYRDAGELFF
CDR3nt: TGCGCCAGCAGCTACAGGGATGCCGGGGAGCTGTTTTTT

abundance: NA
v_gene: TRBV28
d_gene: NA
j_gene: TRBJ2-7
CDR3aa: CASSSMQGKQYF
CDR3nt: TGTGCCAGCAGTTCCATGCAGGGGAAGCAGTACTTC